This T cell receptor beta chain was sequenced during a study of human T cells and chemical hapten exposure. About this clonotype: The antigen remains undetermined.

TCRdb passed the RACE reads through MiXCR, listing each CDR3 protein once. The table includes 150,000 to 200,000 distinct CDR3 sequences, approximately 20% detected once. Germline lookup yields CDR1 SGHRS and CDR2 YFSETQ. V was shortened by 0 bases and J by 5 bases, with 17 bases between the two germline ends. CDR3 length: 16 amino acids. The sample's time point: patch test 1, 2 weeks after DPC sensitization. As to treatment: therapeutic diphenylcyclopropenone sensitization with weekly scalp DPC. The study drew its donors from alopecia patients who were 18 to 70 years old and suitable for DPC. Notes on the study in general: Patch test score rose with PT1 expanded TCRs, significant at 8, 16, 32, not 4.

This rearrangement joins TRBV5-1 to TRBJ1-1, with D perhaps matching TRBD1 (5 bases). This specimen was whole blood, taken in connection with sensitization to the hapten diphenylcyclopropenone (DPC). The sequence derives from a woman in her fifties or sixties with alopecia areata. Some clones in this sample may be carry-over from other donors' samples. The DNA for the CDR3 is TGCGCCAGCAGCTTGGGTTGGGCAGGGAGGATGACTGAAGCTTTCTTT. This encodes CASSLGWAGRMTEAFF.